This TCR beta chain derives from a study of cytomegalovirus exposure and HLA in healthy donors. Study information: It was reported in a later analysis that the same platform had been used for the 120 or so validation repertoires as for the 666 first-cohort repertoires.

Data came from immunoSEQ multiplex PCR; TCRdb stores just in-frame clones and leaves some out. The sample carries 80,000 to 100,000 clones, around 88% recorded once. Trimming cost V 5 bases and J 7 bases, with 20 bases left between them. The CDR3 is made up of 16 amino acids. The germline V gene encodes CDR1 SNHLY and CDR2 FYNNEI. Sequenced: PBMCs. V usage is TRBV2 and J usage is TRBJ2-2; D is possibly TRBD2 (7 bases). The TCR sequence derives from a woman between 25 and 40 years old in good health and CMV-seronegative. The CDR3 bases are TGTGCCAGCAGTACCTCCTTCGGGGGAGGGGGCGGGGAGCTGTTTTTT. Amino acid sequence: CASSTSFGGGGGELFF.